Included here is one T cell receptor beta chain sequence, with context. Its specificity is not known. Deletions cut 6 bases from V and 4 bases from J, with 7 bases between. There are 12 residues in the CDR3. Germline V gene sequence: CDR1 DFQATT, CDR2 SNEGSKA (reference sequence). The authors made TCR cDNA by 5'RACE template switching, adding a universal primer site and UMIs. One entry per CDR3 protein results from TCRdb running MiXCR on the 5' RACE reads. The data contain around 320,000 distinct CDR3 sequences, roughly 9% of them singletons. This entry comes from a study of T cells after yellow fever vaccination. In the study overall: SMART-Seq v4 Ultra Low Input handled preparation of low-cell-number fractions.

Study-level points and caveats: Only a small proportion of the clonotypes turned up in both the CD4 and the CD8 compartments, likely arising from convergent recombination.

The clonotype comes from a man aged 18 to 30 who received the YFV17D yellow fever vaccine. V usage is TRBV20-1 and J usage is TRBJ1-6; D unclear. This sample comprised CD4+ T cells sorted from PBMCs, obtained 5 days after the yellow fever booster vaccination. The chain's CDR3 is CSAGDYNSPLHF. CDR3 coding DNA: TGCAGTGCCGGCGATTATAATTCACCCCTCCACTTT.